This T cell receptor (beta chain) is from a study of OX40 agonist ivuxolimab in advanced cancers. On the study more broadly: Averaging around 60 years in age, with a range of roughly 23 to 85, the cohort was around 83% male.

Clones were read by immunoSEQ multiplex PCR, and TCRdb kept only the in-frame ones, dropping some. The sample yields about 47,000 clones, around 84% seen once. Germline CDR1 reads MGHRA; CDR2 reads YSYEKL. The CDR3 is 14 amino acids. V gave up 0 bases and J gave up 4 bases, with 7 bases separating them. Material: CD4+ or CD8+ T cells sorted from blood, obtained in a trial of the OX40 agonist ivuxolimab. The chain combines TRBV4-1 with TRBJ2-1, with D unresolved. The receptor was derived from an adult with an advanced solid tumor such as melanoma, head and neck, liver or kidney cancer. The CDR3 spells CASSQEVSYNEQFF. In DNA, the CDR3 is TGCGCCAGCAGCCAAGAAGTTTCTTACAATGAGCAGTTCTTC.